Presented here are 23 T cell receptor beta chains from one specimen sequenced in a study of T cell responses to AZD1222 COVID-19 vaccine. TCRdb's table, derived via immunoSEQ multiplex PCR, lists solely in-frame clones and lacks some. The data contain approximately 140,000 clones, approximately 89% of them singletons. Here the sequenced sample was peripheral blood, taken on day 0 of AZD1222 vaccination. The receptors stem from an adult in good health.

The rearrangement joins TRBV29-1 to TRBJ1-3, with a weak D call TRBD1 (5 bases). This CDR3 has 14 residues. Trimming cost V 6 bases and J 4 bases, with 16 bases left between them. Germline values: CDR1 SQVTM, CDR2 ANQGSEA. The CDR3 is CSVIPGTRGNTIYF. The CDR3 DNA reads as TGCAGCGTCATTCCGGGGACGCGCGGAAACACCATATATTTT.

The chain joins TRBV4-1 to TRBJ2-3; possible D gene TRBD1, 5 bases. The CDR3 consists of 16 residues. Germline V gene data show CDR1 as MGHRA and CDR2 as YSYEKL. Trimming stripped 2 bases from V and 6 bases from J, with 18 bases between. CDR3 protein: CASSQLFSRAGDTQYF. CDR3 in DNA: TGCGCCAGCAGCCAACTTTTCTCCAGGGCAGGGGATACGCAGTATTTT.

CDR3 sequence: CASSATGTADTIYF. The CDR3, as DNA: TGTGCCAGCTCAGCAACCGGGACTGCAGACACCATATATTTT. The chain employs TRBV18 and TRBJ1-3; maybe TRBD1 (5 bases). Germline V gene data show CDR1 as KGHSH and CDR2 as LQKENI. Trimming stripped 5 bases from V and 8 bases from J, with 16 bases between. CDR3 length: 14 residues.

The chain joins TRBV11-2 to TRBJ1-6, with D maybe TRBD1 (6 bases). V dropped 5 bases and J dropped 9 bases, with 20 bases sitting between them. CDR1 and CDR2 from the germline V gene are SGHAT and FQNNGV. This CDR3 has 16 amino acids. The CDR3 is CASSPPPLGALSPLHF. The CDR3 DNA sequence: TGTGCCAGCAGCCCCCCGCCCTTGGGGGCCCTTTCACCCCTCCACTTT.

The chain has TRBV11-2 and TRBJ1-1, with D unresolved. V lost 2 bases and J lost 0, with 13 bases in between. CDR1 is SGHAT and CDR2 is FQNNGV in the germline V gene. The CDR3 has 16 amino acids. The CDR3 bases are TGTGCCAGCAGCTTACCCCGTGATGGGCTGAACACTGAAGCTTTCTTT. It codes for CASSLPRDGLNTEAFF.

This clone was seen only once. J is TRBJ1-1 and V is TRBV28; a possible D gene is TRBD1 (5 bases). Germline V CDR1 and CDR2: MDHEN, SYDVKM. V was shortened by 6 bases and J by 0 bases, with 11 bases between the two germline ends. This CDR3 has 14 amino acids. The CDR3 region is CASSLGTVNTEAFF. CDR3 nucleotide sequence: TGTGCCAGCAGCCTCGGGACGGTGAACACTGAAGCTTTCTTT.

CDR3 amino acids: CASSLSFGGAFF. Written as DNA, the CDR3 is TGTGCCAGCAGTTTAAGCTTCGGGGGAGCTTTCTTT. The genes are TRBV28 and TRBJ1-1; D perhaps matches TRBD1 (5 bases). Trimming took off 2 bases at V and 10 bases at J, with 11 bases between the two ends. The CDR3 runs 12 residues. In germline, CDR1 is MDHEN, CDR2 SYDVKM.

This rearrangement joins TRBV6-6 to TRBJ1-1, with D uncertain. Germline lookup yields CDR1 MNHNY and CDR2 SVGAGI (reference sequence). This CDR3 has 14 amino acids. V was cut by 4 bases and J by 5 bases, with 14 bases left in between. The CDR3 is CASSSHQRQTEAFF. CDR3 nucleotides: TGTGCCAGCAGTTCCCACCAGCGGCAGACTGAAGCTTTCTTT.

The chain links TRBV11-1 to TRBJ1-2; perhaps TRBD1 as D (5 bases). V lost 5 bases and J 5 bases, leaving 18 bases between the germline ends. The CDR3 loop spans 15 amino acids. Germline CDR1 is SGHAT and CDR2 is FQDESV (reference sequence). DNA for the CDR3: TGTGCCAGCAGCCCGACCTTAGGGACCTCGTATGGCTACACCTTC. Protein: CASSPTLGTSYGYTF.

This clone was seen once. The CDR3 sequence is CASSLMDRDKAFF. The CDR3 nucleotides are TGTGCCAGCAGCTTAATGGACAGGGACAAAGCTTTCTTT. The chain carries TRBV7-9 and TRBJ1-1, with 8 bases that match TRBD1. Trimming cost V 2 bases and J 9 bases; bases outside gene matches: 5. The CDR3 length is 13 residues. Germline assignment: CDR1 SEHNR and CDR2 FQNEAQ (reference sequence).

This clone was counted between two and nine times. The gene calls are TRBV6-2 or TRBV6-3 and TRBJ2-7; D is perhaps TRBD1 (6 bases). This CDR3 comprises 14 residues. Germline assignment: CDR1 MNHEY and CDR2 SVGEGT. The V and J ends lost 5 bases and 5 bases respectively, with 16 bases between them. The CDR3 sequence: CASSDNRVFDEQYF. CDR3 coding DNA: TGTGCCAGCAGTGATAACAGGGTGTTTGACGAGCAGTACTTC.

The genes are TRBV24-1 and TRBJ2-7; D may be TRBD1 (5 bases). The CDR3 covers 13 residues. V was shortened by 9 bases and J by 0 bases, with 11 bases between the two germline ends. Germline CDR1 and CDR2: KGHDR and SFDVKD. CDR3 bases: TGTGCCACCCCTGGAAGGGGCTCCTACGAGCAGTACTTC. Encoded protein: CATPGRGSYEQYF.

The chain uses TRBV19 and TRBJ1-2; no clear D. CDR1 is LNHDA and CDR2 is SQIVND in the germline V gene (reference sequence). The CDR3 consists of 14 residues. Trimming removed 1 base from V and 7 bases from J, with 13 bases in between. CDR3 nucleotide sequence: TGTGCCAGTAGTATAGGGCAGTTGACGGCTGGCTACACCTTC. Protein: CASSIGQLTAGYTF.

This clone occurred once. The chain couples TRBV5-6 to TRBJ2-5; D is unresolved. Trimming removed 3 bases from V and 5 bases from J, with 11 bases in between. The germline V gene encodes CDR1 SGHDT and CDR2 YYEEEE. This CDR3 region has 13 residues. The DNA for the CDR3 is TGTGCCAGCAGCTCGTTCGGGTTGGAGACCCAGTACTTC. The encoded protein is CASSSFGLETQYF.

The rearrangement uses TRBV13 and TRBJ2-3; D is perhaps TRBD1 or TRBD2 (6 bases each). The germline V and J ends were trimmed by 4 bases and 6 bases, with 8 bases remaining between them. Germline loops: CDR1 PRHDT, CDR2 FYEKMQ (reference sequence). This CDR3 region has 12 residues. This CDR3 is CASSWGADTQYF. The CDR3 coding sequence is TGTGCCAGCAGCTGGGGGGCGGATACGCAGTATTTT.

This sequence joins TRBV19 and TRBJ1-5; D unclear. Trimming shortened V by 3 bases and J by 4 bases, and 13 bases separated the two germline ends. The CDR3 consists of 15 residues. Germline V gives CDR1 LNHDA, CDR2 SQIVND (reference sequence). This CDR3 reads CASSIGQNRNQPQHF. In nucleotides, the CDR3 is TGTGCCAGTAGTATTGGGCAGAATCGAAATCAGCCCCAGCATTTT.

This chain links TRBV4-1 with TRBJ1-2; D ambiguous. V was cut by 3 bases and J by 7 bases, with 12 bases left in between. The germline gives CDR1 MGHRA, CDR2 YSYEKL. The CDR3 sequence is 13 residues long. CDR3: CASSHPRSPGYTF. For the CDR3, the DNA is TGCGCCAGCAGCCACCCCCGGAGTCCTGGCTACACCTTC.

This clone is medium-sized in the sample. The chain joins TRBV27 to TRBJ1-2; D gene ambiguous. V was trimmed by 5 bases and J by 2 bases, leaving 9 bases between them. CDR3 length equals 13 residues. Germline CDR1 MNHEY, CDR2 SMNVEV (reference sequence). In DNA form, the CDR3 reads TGTGCCAGCAGTCCCGCCCGAAACTATGGCTACACCTTC. Residues: CASSPARNYGYTF.

The chain combines TRBV28 with TRBJ1-1, with a possible D match to TRBD1 (6 bases). The CDR3 has 13 residues. CDR1 and CDR2 (germline): MDHEN, SYDVKM. V was shortened by 7 bases and J by 10 bases, with 19 bases between the two germline ends. The DNA of the CDR3 is TGTGCCAGCACCGTACAGGGTAAACTGAGAGCTTTCTTT. Amino acids: CASTVQGKLRAFF.

J is TRBJ1-4 and V is TRBV28; 9 bases are shared with TRBD1. J was trimmed by 6 bases and V by 5 bases; bases with no gene match: 10. The CDR3 is 16 residues long. CDR1 MDHEN and CDR2 SYDVKM come from the germline V gene. CDR3: CASSKNRGQVYEKLFF. CDR3 coding DNA: TGTGCCAGCAGTAAAAACAGGGGGCAAGTGTATGAAAAACTGTTTTTT.

The V call is TRBV18, the J call TRBJ1-2; D gene uncertain. Between the trimmed V and J ends, which lost 3 bases and 1 base, there was a span of 6 bases. Germline V gene data show CDR1 as KGHSH and CDR2 as LQKENI. The CDR3 is 13 residues long. CDR3 in DNA: TGTGCCAGCTCACCCCAGGATAACTATGGCTACACCTTC. Translated: CASSPQDNYGYTF.

The gene calls are TRBV7-3 and TRBJ2-7; D may be TRBD2 (7 bases). This CDR3 is 17 amino acids long. The germline V gene encodes CDR1 SGHTA and CDR2 FQGTGA. Deletions cut 5 bases from V and 2 bases from J, with 22 bases between. CDR3 in DNA: TGTGCCAGCAGCCGTACGATCACAAGGGGGGGAGCCTACGAGCAGTACTTC. Translation gives CASSRTITRGGAYEQYF.

This clone was recorded once. V gene TRBV4-2 combines with J gene TRBJ2-4; no firm D call. This CDR3 has 16 residues. The V end lost 1 base, the J end lost 0 bases, and 10 bases lay between the germline ends. Germline values: CDR1 LGHNA, CDR2 YNFKEQ. CDR3 coding DNA: TGTGCCAGCAGCCAAGTAAATGCGGAAGCCAAAAACATTCAGTACTTC. Its protein product is CASSQVNAEAKNIQYF.